This TCR beta chain stems from a study of cytomegalovirus exposure and HLA in healthy donors. Study results and limitations: Cytomegalovirus association was listed for about 160 TCR beta chains. Rarity marked most TCR sequences, yet some public TCRs occurred in many donors. There were a few CMV-associated chains whose specificity for CMV antigens was confirmed in vitro.

In regard to this clone: Its antigen is unidentified.

CDR3 length equals 15 residues. Unmatched junction bases numbered 6, after V lost 5 bases and J lost 2 bases. Germline V gene data show CDR1 as LNHDA and CDR2 as SQIVND (reference sequence). The repertoire was sequenced with immunoSEQ multiplex PCR; TCRdb's copy has only in-frame clones and lacks some. In the table there are about 250,000 clones, roughly 87% of which are singletons. What was sequenced was PBMCs. This chain uses TRBV19 with TRBJ2-3; 8 bases are a match to TRBD1. This clonotype originated in a man aged 18 to 30 in good health and CMV-seropositive. CDR3 coding DNA: TGTGCCAGTAGTTCGGGACAGGCGAACACAGATACGCAGTATTTT. Translated: CASSSGQANTDTQYF.